Presented here are 9 T cell receptor beta chains from one specimen sequenced in a study of regulatory T cells in long-lasting Graves disease (dated by TCRdb to about 2021). The receptor library was made with multiplex PCR. Sequenced using an Illumina HiSeq 4000. CDR3 regions were amplified by Arm-PCR with iRepertoire HTBI primers to construct TCR beta libraries. The public reads were reanalyzed by TCRdb: fastp trimming at Q25, MiXCR alignment, in-frame beta chains only. Rows merge per CDR3 protein into single entries with the most common DNA and genes. For this sample the table gives 400,000 to 500,000 distinct CDR3 sequences, of which about a sixth were detected only once. Approximately 22% of the sample rests with the top ten. Explained via the paper, the time point label denotes: newly diagnosed GD, antithyroid drugs for less than 3 months. For both TCR sequencing and RNA sequencing, RNA was extracted from PBMCs using TRIzol.

These records were also assigned to another study, of T cells in Graves' hyperthyroidism and ophthalmopathy.

The specimen was peripheral blood mononuclear cells (PBMCs), collected at new diagnosis, from a patient treated with antithyroid drugs. The receptor set was obtained from a woman aged 18 to 35 with Graves disease. Donor details come from another sample of the same person, matched by shared clones.

This clonotype was counted between two and nine times. This chain joins TRBV15 and TRBJ2-3, with a possible D match to TRBD2 (6 bases). The CDR3 sequence is 17 residues long. The germline CDR1 and CDR2 sequences are LNHNV and YYDKDF (reference sequence). V dropped 0 bases and J dropped 4 bases, with 17 bases sitting between them. The CDR3 DNA follows: TGTGCCACCAGCAGAGAGGCCGGGCGGGATATAGCAGATACGCAGTATTTT. This sequence encodes CATSREAGRDIADTQYF.

This clonotype was counted at least ten times. The chain joins TRBV7-8 to TRBJ2-1, with TRBD1 matching 9 bases. The CDR3 loop spans 14 amino acids. Germline CDR1 SGHVS, CDR2 FQNEAQ. With V trimmed by 5 bases and J by 8 bases, 7 bases remained unmatched. The CDR3 here is CASSPGQGFHEQFF. In DNA form, the CDR3 reads TGTGCCAGCAGCCCGGGACAGGGTTTCCATGAGCAGTTCTTC.

This clonotype was seen only a few times. The V call is TRBV30, the J call TRBJ2-1; TRBD2 matches at 7 bases. CDR3 size: 13 residues. Germline-derived CDR1 and CDR2 are GTSNPN and SVGIG (reference sequence). V gave up 5 bases and J gave up 6 bases; unmatched junction bases: 7. CDR3 amino acids: CAWGGGRANEQFF. CDR3 bases: TGTGCCTGGGGGGGGGGACGTGCCAATGAGCAGTTCTTC.

This clonotype appeared a few times. The chain carries TRBV5-5 and TRBJ2-7, with D perhaps matching TRBD1 (5 bases). Germline V CDR1 and CDR2: SGHKS, YYEKEE (reference sequence). The CDR3 has 15 amino acids. Trimming left V 4 bases short and J 5 bases short, with 19 bases between. This CDR3 reads CASSRTGALENEQYF. In DNA form, the CDR3 reads TGTGCCAGCAGCCGTACAGGAGCGCTTGAGAACGAGCAGTACTTC.

This sequence joins TRBV20-1 and TRBJ2-3; D possibly corresponds to TRBD2 (6 bases). V was clipped by 4 bases and J by 1 base, with 9 bases between them. Germline V lookup: CDR1 DFQATT, CDR2 SNEGSKA (reference sequence). The CDR3 is made up of 13 amino acids. The CDR3 loop reads CSAKLAGTDTQYF. The CDR3 DNA sequence: TGCAGTGCTAAACTAGCTGGCACAGATACGCAGTATTTT.

This clonotype was observed a handful of times. The chain links TRBV29-1 to TRBJ2-2; D is unclear. Trimming took off 3 bases at V and 5 bases at J, with 10 bases between the two ends. Germline loops: CDR1 SQVTM, CDR2 ANQGSEA. This CDR3 has 13 amino acids. The CDR3 sequence is CSVDWADTGELFF. DNA for the CDR3: TGCAGCGTTGATTGGGCGGATACCGGGGAGCTGTTTTTT.

This chain links TRBV29-1 with TRBJ1-3; D not certain. Germline values: CDR1 SQVTM, CDR2 ANQGSEA. Deletions cut 5 bases from V and 0 bases from J, with 11 bases between. The length of the CDR3 is 14 residues. The DNA of the CDR3 is TGCAGCGTTCGCACGGGAAGCTCTGGAAACACCATATATTTT. It is translated as CSVRTGSSGNTIYF. Full variable domain (remainder filled in from reference TRBV29-1 and TRBJ1-3): SAVISQKPSRDICQRGTSLTIQCQVDSQVTMMFWYRQQPGQSLTLIATANQGSEATYESGFVIDKFPISRPNLTFSTLTVSNMSPEDSSIYLCSVRTGSSGNTIYFGEGSWLTVV.

This clonotype showed up just a few times. The chain links TRBV7-9 to TRBJ1-2; D is uncertain. The germline V gene has CDR1 SEHNR and CDR2 FQNEAQ (reference sequence). The CDR3 is 14 residues long. V was clipped by 6 bases and J by 4 bases, with 15 bases between them. CDR3 bases: TGTGCCAGCAGTTTGCCAGGTTCGGGCTATGGCTACACCTTC. Translation gives CASSLPGSGYGYTF.

This clonotype has a handful of counts. The rearrangement joins TRBV27 to TRBJ2-2; possible D gene TRBD1, 5 bases. The length of the CDR3 is 12 residues. Trimming pared 6 bases from V and 5 bases from J, leaving 7 bases between. Germline CDR1 reads MNHEY; CDR2 reads SMNVEV (reference sequence). The CDR3 coding sequence is TGTGCCAGCAGAAAGGGGACCGGGGAGCTGTTTTTT. This sequence encodes CASRKGTGELFF.